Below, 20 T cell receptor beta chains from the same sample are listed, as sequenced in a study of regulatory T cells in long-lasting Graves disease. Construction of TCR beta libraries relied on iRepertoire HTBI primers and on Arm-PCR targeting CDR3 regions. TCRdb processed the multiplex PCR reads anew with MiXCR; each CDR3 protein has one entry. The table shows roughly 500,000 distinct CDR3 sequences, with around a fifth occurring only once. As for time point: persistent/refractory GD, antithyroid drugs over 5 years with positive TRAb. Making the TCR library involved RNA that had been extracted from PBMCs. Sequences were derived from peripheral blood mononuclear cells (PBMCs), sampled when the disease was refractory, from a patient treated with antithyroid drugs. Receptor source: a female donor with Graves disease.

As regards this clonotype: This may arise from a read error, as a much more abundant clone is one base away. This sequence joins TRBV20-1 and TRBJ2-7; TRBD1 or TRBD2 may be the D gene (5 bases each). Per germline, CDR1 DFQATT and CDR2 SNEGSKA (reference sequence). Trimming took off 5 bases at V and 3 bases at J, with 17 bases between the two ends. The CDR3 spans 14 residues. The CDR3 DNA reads TGCAGTGCTGGCCGCCGAGGGGCCGTCTACGAGCAGTACTTC. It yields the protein CSAGRRGAVYEQYF.

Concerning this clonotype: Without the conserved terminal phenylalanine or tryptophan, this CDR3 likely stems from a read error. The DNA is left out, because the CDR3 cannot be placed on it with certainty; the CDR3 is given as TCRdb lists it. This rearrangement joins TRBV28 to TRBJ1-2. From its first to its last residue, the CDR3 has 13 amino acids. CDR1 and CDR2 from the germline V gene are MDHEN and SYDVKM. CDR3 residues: CASSLLENYGYTY.

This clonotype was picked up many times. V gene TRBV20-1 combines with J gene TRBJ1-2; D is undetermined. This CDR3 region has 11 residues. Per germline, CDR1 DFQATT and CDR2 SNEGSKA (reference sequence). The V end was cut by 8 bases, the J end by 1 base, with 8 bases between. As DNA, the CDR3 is TGCAGTATTACCCATAACTATGGCTACACCTTC. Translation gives CSITHNYGYTF.

This CDR3 is CASSQPAVYEQYF. The CDR3 DNA reads as TGTGCCAGCAGCCAACCAGCAGTCTACGAGCAGTACTTC. This chain joins TRBV4-2 and TRBJ2-7; D is unresolved. The CDR3 consists of 13 residues. V was shortened by 2 bases and J by 3 bases, with 8 bases between the two germline ends. Germline V lookup: CDR1 LGHNA, CDR2 YNFKEQ.

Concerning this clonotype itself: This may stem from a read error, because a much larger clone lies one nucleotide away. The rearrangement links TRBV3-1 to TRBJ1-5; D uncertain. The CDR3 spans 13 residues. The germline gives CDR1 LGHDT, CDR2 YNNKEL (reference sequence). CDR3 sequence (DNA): TGTGCCAGCAGCCAAGATCTACGTCAGCCCCGGCATTTT. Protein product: CASSQDLRQPRHF.

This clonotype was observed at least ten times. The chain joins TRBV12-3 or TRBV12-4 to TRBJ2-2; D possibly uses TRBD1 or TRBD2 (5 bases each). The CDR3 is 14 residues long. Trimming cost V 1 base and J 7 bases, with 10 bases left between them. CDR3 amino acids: CASSLGQGVGELFF. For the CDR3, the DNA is TGTGCCAGCAGTTTAGGCCAGGGAGTCGGGGAGCTGTTTTTT.

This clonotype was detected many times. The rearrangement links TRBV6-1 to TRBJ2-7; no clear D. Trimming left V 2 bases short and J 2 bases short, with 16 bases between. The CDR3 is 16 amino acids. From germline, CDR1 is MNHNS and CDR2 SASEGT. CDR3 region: CASSEIVGDGPYEQYF. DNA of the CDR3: TGTGCCAGCAGTGAAATCGTTGGGGATGGGCCCTACGAGCAGTACTTC.

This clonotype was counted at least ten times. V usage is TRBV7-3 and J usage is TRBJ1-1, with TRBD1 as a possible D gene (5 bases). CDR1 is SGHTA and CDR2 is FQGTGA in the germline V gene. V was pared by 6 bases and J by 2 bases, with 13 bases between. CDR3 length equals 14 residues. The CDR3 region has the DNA TGTGCCAGCAGGAAAGGGACGGACAACACTGAAGCTTTCTTT. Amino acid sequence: CASRKGTDNTEAFF. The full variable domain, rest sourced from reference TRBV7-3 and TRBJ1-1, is GAGVSQTPSNKVTEKGKYVELRCDPISGHTALYWYRQSLGQGPEFLIYFQGTGAADDSGLPNDRFFAVRPEGSVSTLKIQRTERGDSAVYLCASRKGTDNTEAFFGQGTRLTVV.

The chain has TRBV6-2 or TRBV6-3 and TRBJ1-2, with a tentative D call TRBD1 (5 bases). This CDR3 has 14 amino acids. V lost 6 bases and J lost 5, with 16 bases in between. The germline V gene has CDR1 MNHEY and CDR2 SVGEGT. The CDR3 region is CASREPGPSYGYTF. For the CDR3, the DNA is TGTGCCAGCAGGGAACCGGGGCCTTCGTATGGCTACACCTTC.

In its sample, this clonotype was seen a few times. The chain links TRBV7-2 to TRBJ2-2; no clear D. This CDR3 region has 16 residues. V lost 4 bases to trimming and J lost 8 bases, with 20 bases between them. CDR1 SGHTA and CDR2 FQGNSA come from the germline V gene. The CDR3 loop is CASSSPPGPQTGELFF. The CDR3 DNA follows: TGTGCCAGCAGCTCCCCTCCCGGGCCCCAGACTGGGGAGCTGTTTTTT.

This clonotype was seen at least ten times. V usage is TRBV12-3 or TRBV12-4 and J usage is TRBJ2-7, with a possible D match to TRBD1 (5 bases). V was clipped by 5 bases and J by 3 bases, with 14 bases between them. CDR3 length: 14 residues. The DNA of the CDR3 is TGTGCCAGCAGTCCTCGGATGGGGCACTACGAGCAGTACTTC. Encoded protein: CASSPRMGHYEQYF.

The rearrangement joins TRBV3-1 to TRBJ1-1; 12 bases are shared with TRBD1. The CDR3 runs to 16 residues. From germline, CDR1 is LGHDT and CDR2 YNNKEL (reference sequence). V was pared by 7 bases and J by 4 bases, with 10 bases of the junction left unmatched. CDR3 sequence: CASTEWGQGASTEAFF. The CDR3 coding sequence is TGTGCCAGCACCGAATGGGGACAGGGGGCGAGCACTGAAGCTTTCTTT.

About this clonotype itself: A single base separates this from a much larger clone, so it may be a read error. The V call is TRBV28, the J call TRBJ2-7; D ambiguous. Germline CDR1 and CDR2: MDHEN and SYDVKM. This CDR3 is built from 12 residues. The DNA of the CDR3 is TGTGCCAGCAGTTTGGCCACCTACGAGCAGTGCTTC. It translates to CASSLATYEQCF.

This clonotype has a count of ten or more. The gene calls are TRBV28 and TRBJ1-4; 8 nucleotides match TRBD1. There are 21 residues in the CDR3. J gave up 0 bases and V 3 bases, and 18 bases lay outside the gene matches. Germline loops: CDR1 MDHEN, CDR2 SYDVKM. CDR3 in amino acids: CASSFPPPDRETFPTNEKLFF. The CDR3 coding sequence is TGTGCCAGCAGTTTCCCTCCGCCGGACAGGGAGACATTCCCAACTAATGAAAAACTGTTTTTT.

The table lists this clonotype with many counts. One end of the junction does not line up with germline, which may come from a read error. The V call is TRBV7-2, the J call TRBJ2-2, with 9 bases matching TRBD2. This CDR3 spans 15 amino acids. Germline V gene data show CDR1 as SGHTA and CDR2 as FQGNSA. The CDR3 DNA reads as TGCGCCAGCAGCTTTAGAGCGGGGGGCACCGGGGAGCTGTTTTTT. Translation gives CASSFRAGGTGELFF.

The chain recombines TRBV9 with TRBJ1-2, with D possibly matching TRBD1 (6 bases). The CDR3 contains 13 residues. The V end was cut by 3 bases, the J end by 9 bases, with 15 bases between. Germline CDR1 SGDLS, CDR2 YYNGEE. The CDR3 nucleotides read TGTGCCAGCAGCGCGATAGACAGGCCTAGCTACACCTTC. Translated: CASSAIDRPSYTF.

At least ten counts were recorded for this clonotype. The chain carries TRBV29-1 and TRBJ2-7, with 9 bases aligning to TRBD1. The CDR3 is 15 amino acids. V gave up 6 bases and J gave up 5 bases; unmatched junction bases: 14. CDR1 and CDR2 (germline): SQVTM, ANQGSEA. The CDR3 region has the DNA TGCAGCGTGGGGGGCACCGGGACAGGGTCCCACGAGCAGTACTTC. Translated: CSVGGTGTGSHEQYF.

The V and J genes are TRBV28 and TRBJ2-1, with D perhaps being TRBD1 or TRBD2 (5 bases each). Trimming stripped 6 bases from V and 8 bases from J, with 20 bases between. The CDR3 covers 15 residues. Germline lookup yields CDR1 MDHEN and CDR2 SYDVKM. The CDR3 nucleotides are TGTGCCAGCAGCTCCCGGGACCCACGAGGGGATGAGCAGTTCTTC. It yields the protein CASSSRDPRGDEQFF.

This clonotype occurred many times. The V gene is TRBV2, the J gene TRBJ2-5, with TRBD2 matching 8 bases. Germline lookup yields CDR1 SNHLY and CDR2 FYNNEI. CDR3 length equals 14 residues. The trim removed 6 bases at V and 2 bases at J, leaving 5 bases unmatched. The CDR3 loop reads CASSPGLAQETQYF. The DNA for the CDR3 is TGTGCCAGCAGCCCAGGACTAGCACAAGAGACCCAGTACTTC. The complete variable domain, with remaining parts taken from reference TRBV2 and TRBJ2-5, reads EPEVTQTPSHQVTQMGQEVILRCVPISNHLYFYWYRQILGQKVEFLVSFYNNEISEKSEIFDDQFSVERPDGSNFTLKIRSTKLEDSAMYFCASSPGLAQETQYFGPGTRLLVL.

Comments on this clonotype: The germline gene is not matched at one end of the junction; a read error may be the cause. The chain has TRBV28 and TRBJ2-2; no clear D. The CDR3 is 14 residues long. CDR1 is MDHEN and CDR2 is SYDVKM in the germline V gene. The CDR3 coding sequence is TGTGCCAGCAGTTTTATCATGAACACTGGGGAGCTGTTTTTT. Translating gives CASSFIMNTGELFF.